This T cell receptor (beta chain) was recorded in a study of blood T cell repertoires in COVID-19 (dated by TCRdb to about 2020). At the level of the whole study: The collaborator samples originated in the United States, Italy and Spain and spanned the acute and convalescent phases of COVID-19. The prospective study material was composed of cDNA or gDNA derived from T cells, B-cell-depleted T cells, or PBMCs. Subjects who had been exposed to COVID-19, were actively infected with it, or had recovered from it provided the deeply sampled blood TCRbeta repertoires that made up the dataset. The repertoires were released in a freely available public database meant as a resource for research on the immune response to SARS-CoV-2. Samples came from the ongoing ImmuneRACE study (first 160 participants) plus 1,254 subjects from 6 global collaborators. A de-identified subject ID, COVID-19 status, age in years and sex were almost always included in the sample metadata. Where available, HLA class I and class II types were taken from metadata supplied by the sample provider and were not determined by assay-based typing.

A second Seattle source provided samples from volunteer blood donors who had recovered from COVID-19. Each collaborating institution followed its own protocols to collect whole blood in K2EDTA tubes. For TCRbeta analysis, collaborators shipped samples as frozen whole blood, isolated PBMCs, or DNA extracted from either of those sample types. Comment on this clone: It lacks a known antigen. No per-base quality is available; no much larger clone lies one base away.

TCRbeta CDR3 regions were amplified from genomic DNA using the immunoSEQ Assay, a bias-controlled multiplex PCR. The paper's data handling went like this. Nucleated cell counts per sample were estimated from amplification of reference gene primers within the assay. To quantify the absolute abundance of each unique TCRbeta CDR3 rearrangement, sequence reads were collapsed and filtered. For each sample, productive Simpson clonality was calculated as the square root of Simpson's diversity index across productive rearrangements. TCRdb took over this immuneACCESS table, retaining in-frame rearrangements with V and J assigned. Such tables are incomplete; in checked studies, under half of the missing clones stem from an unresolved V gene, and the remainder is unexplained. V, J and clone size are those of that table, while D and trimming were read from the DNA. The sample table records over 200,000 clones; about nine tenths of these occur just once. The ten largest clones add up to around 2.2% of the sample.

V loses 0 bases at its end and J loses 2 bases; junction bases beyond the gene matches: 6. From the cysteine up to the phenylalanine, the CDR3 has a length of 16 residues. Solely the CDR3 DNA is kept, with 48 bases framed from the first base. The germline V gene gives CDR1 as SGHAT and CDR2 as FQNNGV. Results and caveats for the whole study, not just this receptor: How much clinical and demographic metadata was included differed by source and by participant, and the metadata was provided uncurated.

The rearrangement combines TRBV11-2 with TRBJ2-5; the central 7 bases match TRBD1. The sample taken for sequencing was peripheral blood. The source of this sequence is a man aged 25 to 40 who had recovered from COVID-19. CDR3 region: CASSLDLGTAQETQYF. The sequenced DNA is TGTGCCAGCAGCTTAGATTTGGGGACAGCACAAGAGACCCAGTACTTC.